This T cell receptor (beta chain) is drawn from a study of PD-1 blockade in classical Hodgkin lymphoma. On the study more broadly: Patients were dosed intravenously with nivolumab at 3 mg/kg every 2 weeks.

Sequencing was performed with immunoSEQ multiplex PCR; in TCRdb, only in-frame clones are kept and a portion is missing. Of under 25,000 clones listed, roughly 84% are singletons. Exposure to brentuximab vedotin varied, and each patient had relapsed following autologous stem cell transplantation. The study's findings and limits: Some patients began nivolumab under 1 year after ASCT. These patients were excluded from later analyses. At baseline, newly diagnosed patients reportedly showed less TCR diversity than healthy donors. Patients with a complete response exhibited baseline diversity comparable to newly diagnosed patients.

A remark on this clone: What it binds is unknown.

Germline CDR1 and CDR2: LNHDA and SQIVND (reference sequence). V lost 4 bases to trimming and J lost 6 bases, with 7 bases between them. This CDR3 region has 11 residues. The chain has TRBV19 and TRBJ2-7, with D perhaps TRBD1 (6 bases). This receptor was identified in a human donor with classical Hodgkin lymphoma. The sequenced sample was peripheral blood mononuclear cells (PBMCs), obtained at baseline. CDR3 DNA sequence: TGTGCCAGTAGTACAGGGGCCGAGCAGTACTTC. As protein: CASSTGAEQYF. Variable domain in full (rest from reference TRBV19 and TRBJ2-7): DGGITQSPKYLFRKEGQNVTLSCEQNLNHDAMYWYRQDPGQGLRLIYYSQIVNDFQKGDIAEGYSVSREKKESFPLTVTSAQKNPTAFYLCASSTGAEQYFGPGTRLTVT.